These 2 T cell receptor beta chains were all obtained from the same sample, sequenced in a study of blood T cells in healthy people across ages (dated by TCRdb to about 2015). The library came from 5' RACE. For sequencing, an Illumina HiSeq 2500 was employed. A second roughly 7 to 11 cycle PCR used a sample-barcoded 5' primer and a J-beta primer mix. Starting from the raw public reads, TCRdb applied fastp trimming at Q25, assembled clones with MiXCR and retained in-frame beta chains. Each entry is one CDR3 protein sequence, shown with its most common DNA and genes. The sample includes hundreds of thousands of distinct CDR3 sequences, with roughly 50% observed a single time. About two fifths of the sample rests with the top ten. The sequenced material came from blood. The origin of the receptors is a man aged 60-69 years in good health.

This clonotype was seen only a few times. This sequence joins TRBV19 and TRBJ2-7; TRBD2 matches at 10 bases. The germline V gene has CDR1 LNHDA and CDR2 SQIVND (reference sequence). The CDR3 is 15 residues long. J lost 1 base, V lost 0 bases, and 0 bases had no gene match. Here the CDR3 reads CASSIDSGGSYEQYF. DNA of the CDR3: TGTGCCAGTAGTATAGATAGCGGGGGGTCCTACGAGCAGTACTTC.

This chain uses TRBV4-1 with TRBJ1-4; possible D gene TRBD1, 5 bases. With 2 bases removed from V and 0 bases from J, the gap between germline ends came to 13 bases. The CDR3 covers 17 residues. The V gene's germline CDR1 is MGHRA and CDR2 YSYEKL. Written as DNA, the CDR3 is TGCGCCAGCAGCCAACGCTGGGGCGAAGCAACTAATGAAAAACTGTTTTTT. Translating gives CASSQRWGEATNEKLFF.